These 27 T cell receptor beta chains originate from one sample sequenced in a study of blood T cell repertoires in COVID-19. Assay used: immunoSEQ multiplex PCR; TCRdb lists only in-frame clones, some missing. The sample shows hundreds of thousands of clones, roughly 85% of them seen only once. Specimen: PBMCs or T cells enriched from blood (not recorded which). These receptors all stem from a woman between 50 and 59 years old who had recovered from COVID-19.

The CDR3 loop reads CASSERSGEMLTQYF. The DNA for the CDR3 is TGCGCCAGCAGTGAAAGGTCAGGGGAAATGTTGACCCAGTACTTC. The V call is TRBV10-1, the J call TRBJ2-5; possibly TRBD1 for D (6 bases). Trimming cost V 3 bases and J 7 bases, with 18 bases left between them. The CDR3 sequence is 15 residues long. Germline loops: CDR1 WNHNN, CDR2 SYGVQD (reference sequence).

The chain carries TRBV19 and TRBJ1-6, with D possibly matching TRBD1 (5 bases). V was shortened by 3 bases and J by 9 bases, with 21 bases between the two germline ends. CDR3 length: 17 residues. The V gene's germline CDR1 is LNHDA and CDR2 SQIVND (reference sequence). DNA for the CDR3: TGTGCCAGTAGTATGCGGCCTATGGGGCAAAATTTTTCACCCCTCCACTTT. Translated, it gives CASSMRPMGQNFSPLHF.

The rearrangement uses TRBV10-3 and TRBJ2-5; D is unclear. Germline V gene lookup returns CDR1 ENHRY and CDR2 SYGVKD. Trimming removed 2 bases from V and 1 base from J, with 11 bases in between. This CDR3 region has 15 residues. CDR3 residues: CAISESVLTQETQYF. The CDR3 nucleotides read TGTGCCATCAGTGAGAGCGTTCTAACCCAAGAGACCCAGTACTTC.

This clone was seen just once. The rearrangement links TRBV28 to TRBJ1-5; 7 bases align to TRBD1. V dropped 5 bases and J dropped 2; count of bases not matched to a gene: 6. CDR1 MDHEN and CDR2 SYDVKM come from the germline V gene. CDR3 length equals 15 residues. CDR3 residues: CASSLDRVGNQPQHF. The CDR3 bases are TGTGCCAGCAGTCTTGACAGGGTGGGCAATCAGCCCCAGCATTTT.

The V call is TRBV19, the J call TRBJ2-1; 11 bases map to TRBD2. V was pared by 5 bases and J by 7 bases, with 4 bases of the junction left unmatched. Germline V gene sequence: CDR1 LNHDA, CDR2 SQIVND (reference sequence). CDR3 length equals 14 residues. CDR3 sequence reads: CASSPGLAENEQFF. The CDR3 nucleotides are TGTGCCAGTAGTCCGGGACTAGCGGAAAATGAGCAGTTCTTC.

The chain is built from TRBV3-1 (or the pseudogene TRBV3-2) and TRBJ2-5, with D tentatively TRBD2 (6 bases). The germline V and J ends were trimmed by 4 bases and 5 bases, with 20 bases remaining between them. CDR3 size: 16 residues. Germline V gene sequence: CDR1 LGHDT, CDR2 YNNKEL (reference sequence). The CDR3 DNA is TGTGCCAGCAGCCCACCGGGACTCACCGGGCTGGAGACCCAGTACTTC. Its protein is CASSPPGLTGLETQYF.

The chain combines TRBV11-3 with TRBJ2-6; a weak D match, TRBD1 (5 bases). Trimming removed 4 bases at V and 0 bases at J, with 10 bases between. The germline V gene encodes CDR1 SGHNT and CDR2 YENEEA. This CDR3 is 16 amino acids long. The CDR3 sequence is CASSSTESSGANVLTF. Here the CDR3 DNA reads TGTGCCAGCAGCTCGACAGAAAGCTCTGGGGCCAACGTCCTGACTTTC.

The chain is built from TRBV27 and TRBJ1-1; TRBD1 matches 9 bases. Germline loops: CDR1 MNHEY, CDR2 SMNVEV (reference sequence). This CDR3 is 17 amino acids long. V dropped 5 bases and J dropped 5; count of bases not matched to a gene: 15. CDR3 protein: CASSRLPGQGIGTEAFF. DNA for the CDR3: TGTGCCAGCAGTCGATTACCGGGACAGGGAATAGGTACTGAAGCTTTCTTT.

Only a few counts were recorded for this clone. The rearrangement uses TRBV2 and TRBJ2-1; 7 nucleotides match TRBD2. This CDR3 has 15 amino acids. Trimming at V came to 5 bases and at J to 4 bases, leaving 8 bases not matched to a gene. CDR1 SNHLY and CDR2 FYNNEI come from the germline V gene. The CDR3 here is CASSRQAGSYNEQFF. The CDR3 DNA follows: TGTGCCAGCAGTAGGCAAGCGGGGTCGTACAATGAGCAGTTCTTC.

The chain employs TRBV2 and TRBJ1-5; 7 bases agree with TRBD1. V lost 6 bases, J lost 4 bases, and 9 bases stayed unmatched. The V gene's germline CDR1 is SNHLY and CDR2 FYNNEI. This CDR3 is built from 15 residues. For the CDR3, the DNA is TGTGCCAGCAGCCCTGGGGAGACAGGGAATCAGCCCCAGCATTTT. Translation gives CASSPGETGNQPQHF.

The chain links TRBV5-1 to TRBJ2-5; 8 bases fit TRBD1. CDR1 and CDR2 (germline): SGHRS, YFSETQ. V was clipped by 1 base and J by 5 bases; unmatched bases: 4. The CDR3 is made up of 14 amino acids. The CDR3 DNA sequence: TGCGCCAGCAGCTTGTTAACAGGGGGGGAGACCCAGTACTTC. Its translation: CASSLLTGGETQYF.

The chain uses TRBV28 and TRBJ1-4; D is uncertain. Between the trimmed V and J ends, which lost 6 bases and 4 bases, there was a span of 9 bases. Germline V gene data show CDR1 as MDHEN and CDR2 as SYDVKM. The CDR3 is 13 residues long. CDR3 bases: TGTGCCAGCAGGGGAGGGATTAATGAAAAACTGTTTTTT. Translated, it gives CASRGGINEKLFF.

This chain connects TRBV4-1 to TRBJ2-1; 11 bases are shared with TRBD2. In germline, CDR1 is MGHRA, CDR2 YSYEKL. The V segment lost 9 bases and the J segment 4 bases; nucleotides outside the gene matches: 5. CDR3 length: 14 amino acids. The CDR3 bases are TGCGCCAGTAGACTAGCGGGACTGTACAATGAGCAGTTCTTC. This codes for CASRLAGLYNEQFF.

This chain joins TRBV7-2 and TRBJ1-5; D remains unclear. Trimming stripped 2 bases from V and 3 bases from J, with 14 bases between. This CDR3 has 16 residues. Germline CDR1 reads SGHTA; CDR2 reads FQGNSA. The CDR3 DNA reads TGTGCCAGCAGCTTAAGGGTGGGAGAAGACAATCAGCCCCAGCATTTT. Its translation is CASSLRVGEDNQPQHF.

The genes are TRBV6-2 or TRBV6-3 and TRBJ1-2; 8 positions match TRBD1. The junction had 8 bases not matched to a gene; V was cut back by 4 bases and J by 4 bases. This CDR3 region has 15 residues. Germline CDR1 MNHEY, CDR2 SVGEGT. CDR3 amino acids: CASSLGDRRAYGYTF. As DNA, the CDR3 is TGTGCCAGCAGTTTGGGGGACAGGAGAGCCTATGGCTACACCTTC.

V is TRBV2 and J is TRBJ1-1; D remains unclear. The CDR3 consists of 16 residues. V was pared by 4 bases and J by 1 base, with 16 bases between. Germline CDR1 SNHLY, CDR2 FYNNEI. The CDR3 sequence is CASSVVFYFGNTEAFF. The CDR3 DNA sequence: TGTGCCAGCAGTGTCGTATTCTATTTCGGGAACACTGAAGCTTTCTTT.

This clone appeared a single time. This chain links TRBV11-2 with TRBJ2-3, with 10 nucleotides matching TRBD1. Germline CDR1 is SGHAT and CDR2 is FQNNGV. The V gene end was trimmed by 4 bases and the J gene end by 4 bases; junction bases not matched to a gene: 8. The CDR3 has 16 residues. In nucleotides, the CDR3 is TGTGCCAGCAGCTCCGGGACAGGGGACGTCGCAGATACGCAGTATTTT. Translated, it gives CASSSGTGDVADTQYF. Complete variable domain (other parts from reference TRBV11-2 and TRBJ2-3): EAGVAQSPRYKIIEKRQSVAFWCNPISGHATLYWYQQILGQGPKLLIQFQNNGVVDDSQLPKDRFSAERLKGVDSTLKIQPAKLEDSAVYLCASSSGTGDVADTQYFGPGTRLTVL.

This rearrangement joins TRBV7-9 to TRBJ1-1; TRBD1 matches at 9 bases. The CDR3 loop spans 14 amino acids. Germline assignment: CDR1 SEHNR and CDR2 FQNEAQ (reference sequence). Unmatched junction bases numbered 8, after V lost 5 bases and J lost 7 bases. The CDR3 here is CASSIYRGQVEAFF. Here the CDR3 DNA reads TGTGCCAGCAGCATATACAGGGGGCAAGTTGAAGCTTTCTTT.

The rearrangement joins TRBV30 to TRBJ1-5; D possibly corresponds to TRBD1 (6 bases). V lost 4 bases, J lost 4 bases, and 11 bases lay in between. This CDR3 region has 13 residues. CDR1 and CDR2 from the germline V gene are GTSNPN and SVGIG (reference sequence). The CDR3 loop reads CAWTRGGNQPQHF. The DNA for the CDR3 is TGTGCCTGGACAAGGGGGGGAAATCAGCCCCAGCATTTT.

The chain couples TRBV19 to TRBJ2-2, with TRBD1 identical over 10 bases. The CDR3 consists of 14 residues. Looked up from germline, CDR1 is LNHDA and CDR2 is SQIVND (reference sequence). The V segment lost 7 bases and the J segment 5 bases; nucleotides outside the gene matches: 4. The CDR3 loop reads CASKGTGVTGELFF. In DNA form, the CDR3 reads TGTGCCAGTAAAGGGACAGGGGTGACCGGGGAGCTGTTTTTT.

J is TRBJ1-3 and V is TRBV2, with no clear D. Trimming took 5 bases from V and 1 from J, leaving 3 bases between them. The CDR3 is 12 residues long. The germline V gene encodes CDR1 SNHLY and CDR2 FYNNEI. CDR3 protein: CASSLSGNTIYF. Written as DNA, the CDR3 is TGTGCCAGCAGTCTATCTGGAAACACCATATATTTT.

The chain joins TRBV15 to TRBJ1-4, with 12 bases that match TRBD1. V lost 0 bases to trimming and J lost 8 bases; unmatched junction nucleotides: 4. Germline V gene lookup returns CDR1 LNHNV and CDR2 YYDKDF (reference sequence). There are 16 residues in the CDR3. The CDR3 nucleotides read TGTGCCACCAGCAGAGAAACCGGGACAGGGGGCGAAAAACTGTTTTTT. Its protein product is CATSRETGTGGEKLFF.

The chain recombines TRBV7-2 with TRBJ2-1; perhaps TRBD1 as D (5 bases). The V gene's germline CDR1 is SGHTA and CDR2 FQGNSA. Trimming took off 1 base at V and 6 bases at J, with 10 bases between the two ends. This CDR3 contains 14 residues. CDR3 DNA sequence: TGTGCCAGCAGCTTAGGAGTGGGGCCCAATGAGCAGTTCTTC. This translates into CASSLGVGPNEQFF.

The J gene is TRBJ1-6, the V gene TRBV4-2; possible D gene TRBD1, 5 bases. This CDR3 spans 16 amino acids. The germline V and J ends were trimmed by 3 bases and 4 bases, with 13 bases remaining between them. Per germline, CDR1 LGHNA and CDR2 YNFKEQ. CDR3 DNA sequence: TGTGCCAGCAGCCAGAGAGGAGGGACTTATAATTCACCCCTCCACTTT. It encodes CASSQRGGTYNSPLHF.

V usage is TRBV30 and J usage is TRBJ1-1; no clear D. Germline V gene sequence: CDR1 GTSNPN, CDR2 SVGIG (reference sequence). The CDR3 has 13 amino acids. V was cut by 0 bases and J by 3 bases, with 8 bases left in between. CDR3 bases: TGTGCCTGGAGTGTACGGTTAGACACTGAAGCTTTCTTT. The encoded protein is CAWSVRLDTEAFF.

The chain has TRBV5-6 and TRBJ2-7; 8 nucleotides align to TRBD1. V shed 4 bases, J shed 6 bases, and the junction held 9 bases outside the gene matches. CDR1 and CDR2 from the germline V gene are SGHDT and YYEEEE. The CDR3 loop spans 14 amino acids. This CDR3 reads CASSMTGVNAEQYF. CDR3 nucleotides: TGTGCCAGCAGCATGACAGGGGTTAACGCCGAGCAGTACTTC.

This clone was detected only a few times. The chain combines TRBV30 with TRBJ1-2; 11 bases align to TRBD1. V dropped 2 bases and J dropped 7; count of bases not matched to a gene: 6. Germline values: CDR1 GTSNPN, CDR2 SVGIG (reference sequence). The CDR3 sequence is 14 residues long. The CDR3 is CAWSLDRGLGGYTF. The CDR3 coding sequence is TGTGCCTGGAGTTTGGACAGGGGGCTGGGTGGCTACACCTTC.